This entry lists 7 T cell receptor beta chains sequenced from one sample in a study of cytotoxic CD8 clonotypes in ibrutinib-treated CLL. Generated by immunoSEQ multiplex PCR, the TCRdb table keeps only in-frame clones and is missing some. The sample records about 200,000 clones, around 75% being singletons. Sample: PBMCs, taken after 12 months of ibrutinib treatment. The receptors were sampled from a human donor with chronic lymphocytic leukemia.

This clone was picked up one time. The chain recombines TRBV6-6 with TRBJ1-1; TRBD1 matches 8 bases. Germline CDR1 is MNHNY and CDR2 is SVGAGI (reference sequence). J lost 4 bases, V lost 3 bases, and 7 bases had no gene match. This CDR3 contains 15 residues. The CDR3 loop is CASSYSQGAGTEAFF. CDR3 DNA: TGTGCCAGCAGTTATAGTCAGGGGGCAGGCACTGAAGCTTTCTTT.

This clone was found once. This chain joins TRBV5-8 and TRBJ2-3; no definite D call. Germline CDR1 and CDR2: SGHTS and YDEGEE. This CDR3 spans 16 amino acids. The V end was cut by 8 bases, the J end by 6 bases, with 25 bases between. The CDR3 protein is CASPNPPASTLDTQYF. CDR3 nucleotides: TGTGCCAGTCCCAACCCGCCAGCCTCGACCTTGGATACGCAGTATTTT.

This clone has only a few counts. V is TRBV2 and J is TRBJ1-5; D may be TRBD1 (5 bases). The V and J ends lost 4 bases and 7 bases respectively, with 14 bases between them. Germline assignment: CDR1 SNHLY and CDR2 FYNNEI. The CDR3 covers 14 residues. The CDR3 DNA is TGTGCCAGCAGTGTAACCGGGGACTGGCAGCCCCAGCATTTT. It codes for CASSVTGDWQPQHF.

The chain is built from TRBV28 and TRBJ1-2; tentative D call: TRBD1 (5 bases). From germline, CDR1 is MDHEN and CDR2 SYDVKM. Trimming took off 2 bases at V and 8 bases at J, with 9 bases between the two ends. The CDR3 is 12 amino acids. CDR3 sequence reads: CASSLQGGGYTF. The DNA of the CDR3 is TGTGCCAGCAGTTTACAGGGAGGGGGCTACACCTTC.

Here the CDR3 DNA reads TGCGCCAGCAGCCGTACAGGGAATCAGCCCCAGCATTTT. Residues: CASSRTGNQPQHF. V gene TRBV5-1 combines with J gene TRBJ1-5, with D possibly TRBD1 on 6 matching bases. Germline V gene lookup returns CDR1 SGHRS and CDR2 YFSETQ. The CDR3 runs 13 residues. V was cut by 4 bases and J by 4 bases, with 9 bases left in between.

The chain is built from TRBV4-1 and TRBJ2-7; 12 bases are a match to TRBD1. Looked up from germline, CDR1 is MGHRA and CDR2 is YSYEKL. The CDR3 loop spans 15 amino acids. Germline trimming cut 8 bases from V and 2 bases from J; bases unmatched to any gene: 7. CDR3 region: CASFSGTGGTYEQYF. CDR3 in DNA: TGCGCCAGCTTTTCCGGGACAGGGGGCACCTACGAGCAGTACTTC.

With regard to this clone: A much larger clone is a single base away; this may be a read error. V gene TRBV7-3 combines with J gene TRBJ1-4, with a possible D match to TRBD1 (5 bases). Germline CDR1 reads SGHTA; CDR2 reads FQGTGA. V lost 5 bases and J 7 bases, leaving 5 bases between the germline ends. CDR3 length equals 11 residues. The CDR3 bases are TGTGCCAGCAGCAGGGGTGAAAAACTGTTTTTT. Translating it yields CASSRGEKLFF.